This paragraph reports one T cell receptor beta chain. The V segment lost 9 bases and the J segment 7 bases; nucleotides outside the gene matches: 11. CDR1 PRHDT and CDR2 FYEKMQ come from the germline V gene (reference sequence). The CDR3 is 14 amino acids. The source of the sample is a study of CD8 T cells in Susac syndrome. RNA, at roughly 0.45 to 1 ug, was reverse transcribed with random hexamers. Each CDR3 protein is one row after TCRdb ran MiXCR on the immunoSEQ multiplex PCR reads. Among approximately 160,000 distinct CDR3 sequences listed, 93% were seen once. The sample was CD4+ T cells from PBMCs. The TCR was taken from a human donor in good health. This chain joins TRBV13 and TRBJ1-2; 10 bases map to TRBD1. CDR3 coding DNA: TGTGCCAGTCAGGAAACCGGGACAGGGGTTGGCTACACCTTC. Protein: CASQETGTGVGYTF. The full variable domain, completed using reference TRBV13 and TRBJ1-2, is AAGVIQSPRHLIKEKRETATLKCYPIPRHDTVYWYQQGPGQDPQFLISFYEKMQSDKGSIPDRFSAQQFSDYHSELNMSSLELGDSALYFCASQETGTGVGYTFGSGTRLTVV.